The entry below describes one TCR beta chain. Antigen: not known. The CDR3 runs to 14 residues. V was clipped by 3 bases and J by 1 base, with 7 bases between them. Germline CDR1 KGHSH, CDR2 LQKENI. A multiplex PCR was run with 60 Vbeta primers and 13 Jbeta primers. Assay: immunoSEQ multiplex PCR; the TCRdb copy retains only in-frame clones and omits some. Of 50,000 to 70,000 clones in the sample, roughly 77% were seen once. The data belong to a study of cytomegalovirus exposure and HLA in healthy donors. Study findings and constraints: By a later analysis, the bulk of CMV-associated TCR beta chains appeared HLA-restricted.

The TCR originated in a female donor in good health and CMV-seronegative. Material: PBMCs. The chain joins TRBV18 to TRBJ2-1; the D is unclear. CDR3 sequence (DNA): TGTGCCAGCTCACCTAGTCAATCCTACAATGAGCAGTTCTTC. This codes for CASSPSQSYNEQFF.